These 24 T cell receptor beta chains were sequenced from one sample in a study of T cell changes during pregnancy in multiple sclerosis (dated by TCRdb to between 2017 and 2020). The library relied on the immunoSEQ multiplex PCR assay. TCRdb mirrors the immuneACCESS table, restricted to in-frame sequences. Some clones are absent from its copies; in checked studies, under half trace to an unresolved V gene, and the reason for the others is unknown. The sample contains over 60,000 clones, just under 95% of them found a single time. The ten largest make up roughly 1% of the sample. This material consisted of peripheral blood, taken in the first trimester of pregnancy. The receptors were sampled from a female donor with multiple sclerosis, enrolled in a pregnancy study.

The chain is built from TRBV19 and TRBJ2-7; 10 nucleotides line up with TRBD2. In germline, CDR1 is LNHDA, CDR2 SQIVND (reference sequence). The ends lost 5 bases at V and 6 bases at J; junction bases unmatched: 13. The CDR3 contains 16 residues. The CDR3 region is CASSLLAGPSSGEQYF. CDR3 nucleotide sequence: TGTGCCAGTAGTTTACTAGCGGGACCCTCTTCTGGCGAGCAGTACTTC.

This chain uses TRBV27 with TRBJ1-5; perhaps TRBD1 as D (6 bases). Per the germline V gene, CDR1 is MNHEY and CDR2 is SMNVEV (reference sequence). The V end lost 6 bases, the J end lost 2 bases, and 17 bases lay between the germline ends. The length of the CDR3 is 16 residues. The CDR3 DNA follows: TGTGCCAGCAGGCCTAACAGGGTTTCGGGCAATCAGCCCCAGCATTTT. Its translation is CASRPNRVSGNQPQHF.

The gene calls are TRBV2 and TRBJ2-5; 8 bases match TRBD2. The V segment lost 4 bases and the J segment 5 bases; nucleotides outside the gene matches: 6. The germline V gene encodes CDR1 SNHLY and CDR2 FYNNEI. The CDR3 spans 14 residues. CDR3 sequence (DNA): TGTGCCAGCAGTGCCCTCGGGAGGGCTGAGACCCAGTACTTC. Protein product: CASSALGRAETQYF.

The J gene is TRBJ2-7, the V gene TRBV28; D call uncertain. With 4 bases removed from V and 1 base from J, the gap between germline ends came to 17 bases. This CDR3 contains 16 residues. Germline lookup yields CDR1 MDHEN and CDR2 SYDVKM. In DNA, the CDR3 is TGTGCCAGCAGTTCCCCTGGCCTGATGATTTCCTACGAGCAGTACTTC. This encodes CASSSPGLMISYEQYF.

The genes are TRBV27 and TRBJ1-1, with 9 bases aligning to TRBD1. V lost 2 bases, J lost 6 bases, and 7 bases stayed unmatched. Looked up from germline, CDR1 is MNHEY and CDR2 is SMNVEV (reference sequence). The CDR3 is made up of 15 amino acids. CDR3 sequence (DNA): TGTGCCAGCAGTTTAATTCCACAGGGGGCTTCTGAAGCTTTCTTT. Protein sequence: CASSLIPQGASEAFF.

V and J are TRBV7-3 and TRBJ2-7; TRBD2 is a possible D gene (6 bases). The CDR3 extends over 15 amino acids. Germline lookup yields CDR1 SGHTA and CDR2 FQGTGA. V was clipped by 0 bases and J by 7 bases, with 16 bases between them. CDR3 DNA: TGTGCCAGCAGCTTAACGGCGGGGACGCCTTTGGAGCAGTACTTC. It yields the protein CASSLTAGTPLEQYF.

The chain couples TRBV5-4 to TRBJ1-2; the match to TRBD1 covers 7 bases. With V trimmed by 4 bases and J by 2 bases, 2 bases remained unmatched. Germline CDR1 and CDR2: SGHNT and YYREEE (reference sequence). The CDR3 extends over 13 amino acids. The CDR3 sequence: CASSPGQNYGYTF. Here the CDR3 DNA reads TGTGCCAGCAGCCCGGGACAGAACTATGGCTACACCTTC.

The gene calls are TRBV6-5 and TRBJ2-3, with D hard to call. This CDR3 has 11 residues. Germline V gene sequence: CDR1 MNHEY, CDR2 SVGAGI. The V gene lost 10 bases and the J gene lost 3 bases, with 8 bases spanning the gap. The DNA of the CDR3 is TGTGCCACGCGAGGAACAGATACGCAGTATTTT. It specifies CATRGTDTQYF.

The chain combines TRBV4-2 with TRBJ2-7, with TRBD1 matching over 7 bases. CDR3 length equals 15 residues. The junction had 7 bases not matched to a gene; V was cut back by 2 bases and J by 3 bases. CDR1 is LGHNA and CDR2 is YNFKEQ in the germline V gene. The CDR3 DNA reads TGTGCCAGCAGCCAAACAGAGACAGGGAGCTACGAGCAGTACTTC. This codes for CASSQTETGSYEQYF.

The rearrangement links TRBV29-1 to TRBJ2-7; D is undetermined. CDR1 SQVTM and CDR2 ANQGSEA come from the germline V gene. This CDR3 has 13 residues. Trimming took 6 bases from V and 2 from J, leaving 14 bases between them. CDR3 coding DNA: TGCAGCGTCCTTACTCCCGTTACCTACGAGCAGTACTTC. Translated: CSVLTPVTYEQYF.

The chain links TRBV27 to TRBJ1-4, with a possible D match to TRBD1 (5 bases). With 5 bases removed from V and 8 bases from J, the gap between germline ends came to 18 bases. The CDR3 totals 15 residues. From germline, CDR1 is MNHEY and CDR2 SMNVEV (reference sequence). CDR3 protein: CASSPIDRLGEKLFF. CDR3 coding DNA: TGTGCCAGCAGTCCCATCGACAGACTCGGGGAAAAACTGTTTTTT.

The CDR3 region is CASSPGMRETQYF. The CDR3, as DNA: TGTGCCAGCAGCCCCGGGATGAGAGAGACCCAGTACTTC. This chain joins TRBV7-8 and TRBJ2-5; the D gene is possibly TRBD2 (5 bases). This CDR3 spans 13 amino acids. Trimming cost V 5 bases and J 4 bases, with 11 bases left between them. Germline loops: CDR1 SGHVS, CDR2 FQNEAQ.

The chain joins TRBV7-2 to TRBJ2-5; 10 nucleotides agree with TRBD2. Germline CDR1 is SGHTA and CDR2 is FQGNSA. The ends lost 1 base at V and 4 bases at J; junction bases unmatched: 9. The CDR3 totals 17 residues. For the CDR3, the DNA is TGTGCCAGCAGCTTAGTTGGTTCGACTAGCGGGCTAGAGACCCAGTACTTC. Its protein product is CASSLVGSTSGLETQYF.

This rearrangement joins TRBV7-9 to TRBJ2-2, with a possible D match to TRBD2 (5 bases). V lost 5 bases and J 3 bases, leaving 16 bases between the germline ends. The CDR3 spans 16 residues. The V gene's germline CDR1 is SEHNR and CDR2 FQNEAQ (reference sequence). CDR3 DNA sequence: TGTGCCAGCAGCCCCTATCGGGGATCAGACACCGGGGAGCTGTTTTTT. Residues: CASSPYRGSDTGELFF.

The chain carries TRBV10-3 and TRBJ1-2; 9 nucleotides agree with TRBD1. This CDR3 comprises 12 residues. From germline, CDR1 is ENHRY and CDR2 SYGVKD. After removal of 3 bases from V and 8 bases from J, the junction contained 1 base not matched to a gene. The chain's CDR3 is CAISEDRGGYTF. The CDR3, as DNA: TGTGCCATCAGTGAAGACAGGGGGGGCTACACCTTC.

The rearrangement joins TRBV2 to TRBJ2-1, with 8 nucleotides matching TRBD2. Unmatched junction bases numbered 5, after V lost 9 bases and J lost 4 bases. Germline values: CDR1 SNHLY, CDR2 FYNNEI. The CDR3 contains 13 residues. This CDR3 reads CASRLATYNEQFF. DNA for the CDR3: TGTGCCAGTAGACTAGCGACGTACAATGAGCAGTTCTTC.

The chain recombines TRBV4-2 with TRBJ1-2; tentatively, D is TRBD1 (5 bases). The CDR3 has 16 amino acids. From germline, CDR1 is LGHNA and CDR2 YNFKEQ. The V gene lost 2 bases and the J gene lost 0 bases, with 13 bases spanning the gap. Written as DNA, the CDR3 is TGTGCCAGCAGCCAATGGGTGGGGGGTTCTAACTATGGCTACACCTTC. It encodes CASSQWVGGSNYGYTF.

V usage is TRBV9 and J usage is TRBJ2-7, with D unclear. Germline CDR1 SGDLS, CDR2 YYNGEE. The CDR3 is 17 residues long. V lost 0 bases and J lost 5, with 21 bases in between. CDR3 sequence reads: CASSVDPAGLPPNEQYF. The CDR3, as DNA: TGTGCCAGCAGCGTAGATCCTGCTGGGCTACCGCCCAACGAGCAGTACTTC.

DNA for the CDR3: TGTGCCAGCAGCCTCGACAGGGGTACCTCCTACGAGCAGTACTTC. Its translation is CASSLDRGTSYEQYF. This chain links TRBV6-5 with TRBJ2-7, with 8 nucleotides matching TRBD1. CDR1 is MNHEY and CDR2 is SVGAGI in the germline V gene. There are 15 residues in the CDR3. The V segment lost 6 bases and the J segment 0 bases; nucleotides outside the gene matches: 7.

This sequence joins TRBV5-1 and TRBJ1-3; tentative D call: TRBD1 (6 bases). V was clipped by 4 bases and J by 0 bases, with 17 bases between them. The germline V gene encodes CDR1 SGHRS and CDR2 YFSETQ. The CDR3 sequence is 17 residues long. The CDR3 DNA reads as TGCGCCAGCAGCCCAAGACGGGACACCTCCTCTGGAAACACCATATATTTT. Its translation: CASSPRRDTSSGNTIYF.

This rearrangement joins TRBV15 to TRBJ2-7, with 10 bases that match TRBD1. CDR3 size: 16 residues. Looked up from germline, CDR1 is LNHNV and CDR2 is YYDKDF (reference sequence). The V segment lost 2 bases and the J segment 5 bases; nucleotides outside the gene matches: 9. Here the CDR3 DNA reads TGTGCCACCAGCAGACACCCGACAGGGGGCTGGGACGAGCAGTACTTC. Amino acids: CATSRHPTGGWDEQYF.

This chain links TRBV6-6 with TRBJ1-2, with a weak D call TRBD1 (6 bases). Trimming shortened V by 7 bases and J by 4 bases, and 19 bases separated the two germline ends. The CDR3 is 15 residues long. Germline CDR1 reads MNHNY; CDR2 reads SVGAGI (reference sequence). The CDR3 region has the DNA TGTGCCAGCACTAAGGGGGGGAGGGGTGGCTATGGCTACACCTTC. The encoded protein is CASTKGGRGGYGYTF.

The CDR3 sequence is CASSLGRISSYNEQFF. The CDR3 DNA follows: TGTGCCAGCAGTTTAGGGAGGATAAGCTCCTACAATGAGCAGTTCTTC. The chain carries TRBV6-5 and TRBJ2-1; a weak D match, TRBD2 (6 bases). The CDR3 sequence is 16 residues long. Germline V gives CDR1 MNHEY, CDR2 SVGAGI. V was clipped by 4 bases and J by 0 bases, with 13 bases between them.

This clone was seen only once. This chain links TRBV5-1 with TRBJ2-5; perhaps TRBD2 as D (5 bases). The germline CDR1 and CDR2 sequences are SGHRS and YFSETQ. Trimming stripped 5 bases from V and 2 bases from J, with 16 bases between. CDR3 length: 15 amino acids. The CDR3 region has the DNA TGCGCCAGCAGTCAACAGACCTGGGAGCAAGAGACCCAGTACTTC. Encoded protein: CASSQQTWEQETQYF.